The present TCR beta chain was sequenced within a study of PD-L1 blockade in urothelial cancer. Study at large: Patients went on atezolizumab at some point between 2012 and 2014, receiving 1,200 mg intravenously every 3 weeks. The number of prior chemotherapy regimens per patient was 0 to 3. Investigators checked blood 3 weeks (second dose) and 6 weeks after treatment start.

Time point in this sample: peripheral blood 6 weeks after treatment start. The diagnosis in patients was locally advanced or metastatic urothelial carcinoma. Clones were read by immunoSEQ multiplex PCR, and TCRdb kept only the in-frame ones, dropping some. The sample includes more than 95,000 clones, about 89% of them seen just once. The V end was cut by 3 bases, the J end by 13 bases, with 16 bases between. This CDR3 comprises 12 residues. Germline-derived CDR1 and CDR2 are MDHEN and SYDVKM. This TCR was sampled from a man in his fifties or sixties with urothelial cancer. The sequences come from PBMCs, collected around atezolizumab (anti-PD-L1) treatment. The chain recombines TRBV28 with TRBJ2-7; the D gene is possibly TRBD1 (5 bases). CDR3 region: CASSLPYKGLYF. The DNA for the CDR3 is TGTGCCAGCAGTTTGCCCTATAAGGGGCTCTACTTC.